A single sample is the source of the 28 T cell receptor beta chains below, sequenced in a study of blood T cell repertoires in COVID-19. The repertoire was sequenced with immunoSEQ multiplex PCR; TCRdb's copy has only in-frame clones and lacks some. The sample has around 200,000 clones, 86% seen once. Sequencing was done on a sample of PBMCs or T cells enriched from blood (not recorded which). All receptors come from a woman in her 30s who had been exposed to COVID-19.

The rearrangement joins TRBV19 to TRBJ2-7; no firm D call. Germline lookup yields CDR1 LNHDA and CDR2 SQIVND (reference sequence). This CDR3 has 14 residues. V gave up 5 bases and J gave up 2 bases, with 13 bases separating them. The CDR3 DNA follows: TGTGCCAGTAGTTGGTCCTCGACTCCCTACGAGCAGTACTTC. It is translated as CASSWSSTPYEQYF. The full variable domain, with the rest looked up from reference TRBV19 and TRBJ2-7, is DGGITQSPKYLFRKEGQNVTLSCEQNLNHDAMYWYRQDPGQGLRLIYYSQIVNDFQKGDIAEGYSVSREKKESFPLTVTSAQKNPTAFYLCASSWSSTPYEQYFGPGTRLTVT.

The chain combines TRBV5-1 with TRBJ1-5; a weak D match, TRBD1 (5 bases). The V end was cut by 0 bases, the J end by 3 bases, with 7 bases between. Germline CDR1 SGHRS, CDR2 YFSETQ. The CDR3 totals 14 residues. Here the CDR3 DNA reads TGCGCCAGCAGCTTGGAGGGGTCCAATCAGCCCCAGCATTTT. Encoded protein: CASSLEGSNQPQHF.

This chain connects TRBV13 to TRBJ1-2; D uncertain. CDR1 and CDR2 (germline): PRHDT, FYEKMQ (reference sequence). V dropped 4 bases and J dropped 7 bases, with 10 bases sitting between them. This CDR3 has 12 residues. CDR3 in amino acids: CASSSMTSGYTF. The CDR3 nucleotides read TGTGCCAGCAGCTCCATGACTAGTGGCTACACCTTC. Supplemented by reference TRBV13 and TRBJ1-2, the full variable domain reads AAGVIQSPRHLIKEKRETATLKCYPIPRHDTVYWYQQGPGQDPQFLISFYEKMQSDKGSIPDRFSAQQFSDYHSELNMSSLELGDSALYFCASSSMTSGYTFGSGTRLTVV.

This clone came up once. For the CDR3, the DNA is TGCGCCAGCAGCCCCACGGGGGAGAACACCGGGGAGCTGTTTTTT. Residues: CASSPTGENTGELFF. J is TRBJ2-2 and V is TRBV5-1, with D possibly matching TRBD2 (6 bases). The germline V gene encodes CDR1 SGHRS and CDR2 YFSETQ. The V and J ends lost 4 bases and 1 base respectively, with 11 bases between them. The CDR3 is 15 amino acids.

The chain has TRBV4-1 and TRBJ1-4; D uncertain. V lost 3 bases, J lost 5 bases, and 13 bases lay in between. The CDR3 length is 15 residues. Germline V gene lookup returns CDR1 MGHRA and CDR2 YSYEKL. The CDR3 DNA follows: TGCGCCAGCAGCCAGGATGGAGGACGCAATGAAAAACTGTTTTTT. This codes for CASSQDGGRNEKLFF.

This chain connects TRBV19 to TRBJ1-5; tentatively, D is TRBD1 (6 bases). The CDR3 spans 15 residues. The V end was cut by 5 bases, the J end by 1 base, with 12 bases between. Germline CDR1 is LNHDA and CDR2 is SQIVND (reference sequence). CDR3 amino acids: CASSWGRGSNQPQHF. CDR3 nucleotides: TGTGCCAGTAGTTGGGGCAGGGGAAGCAATCAGCCCCAGCATTTT.

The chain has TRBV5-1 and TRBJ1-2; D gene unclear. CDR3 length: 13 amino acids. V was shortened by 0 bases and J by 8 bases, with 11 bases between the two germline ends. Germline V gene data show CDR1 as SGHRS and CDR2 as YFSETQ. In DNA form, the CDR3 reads TGCGCCAGCAGCTTGGCCGGGGTTACGGGCTACACCTTC. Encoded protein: CASSLAGVTGYTF.

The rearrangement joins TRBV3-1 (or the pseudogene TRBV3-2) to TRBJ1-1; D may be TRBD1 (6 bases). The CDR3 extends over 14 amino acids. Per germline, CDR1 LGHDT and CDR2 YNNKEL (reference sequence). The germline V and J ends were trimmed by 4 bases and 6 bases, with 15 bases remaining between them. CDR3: CASSPRQAGAEAFF. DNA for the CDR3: TGTGCCAGCAGCCCCCGACAGGCCGGCGCTGAAGCTTTCTTT.

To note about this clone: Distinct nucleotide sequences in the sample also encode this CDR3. The CDR3 sequence is CASSPDRNSPLHF. DNA for the CDR3: TGCGCCAGTAGTCCGGACAGAAATTCACCCCTCCACTTT. The chain is built from TRBV10-1 and TRBJ1-6, with D possibly matching TRBD1 (6 bases). CDR1 and CDR2 from the germline V gene are WNHNN and SYGVQD (reference sequence). The germline V and J ends were trimmed by 9 bases and 7 bases, with 13 bases remaining between them. This CDR3 spans 13 amino acids.

The CDR3 here is CASSLDRAHEQFF. In nucleotides, the CDR3 is TGCGCCAGCAGCTTGGACAGGGCACATGAGCAGTTCTTC. This chain connects TRBV5-1 to TRBJ2-1; a weak D match, TRBD1 (6 bases). Germline V lookup: CDR1 SGHRS, CDR2 YFSETQ. The V end lost 0 bases, the J end lost 8 bases, and 9 bases lay between the germline ends. The CDR3 runs 13 residues.

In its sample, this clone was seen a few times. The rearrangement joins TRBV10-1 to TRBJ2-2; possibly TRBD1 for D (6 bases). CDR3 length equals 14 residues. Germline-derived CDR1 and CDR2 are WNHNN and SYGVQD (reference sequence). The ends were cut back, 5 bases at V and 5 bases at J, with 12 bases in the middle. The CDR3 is CASSTGSETGELFF. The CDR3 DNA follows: TGCGCCAGCAGTACAGGGAGTGAGACCGGGGAGCTGTTTTTT.

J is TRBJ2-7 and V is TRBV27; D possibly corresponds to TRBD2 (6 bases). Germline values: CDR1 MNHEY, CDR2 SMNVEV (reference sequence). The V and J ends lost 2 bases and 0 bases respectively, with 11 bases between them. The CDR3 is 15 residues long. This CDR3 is CASSLGTPSSYEQYF. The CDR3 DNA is TGTGCCAGCAGTTTAGGGACTCCCAGCTCCTACGAGCAGTACTTC.

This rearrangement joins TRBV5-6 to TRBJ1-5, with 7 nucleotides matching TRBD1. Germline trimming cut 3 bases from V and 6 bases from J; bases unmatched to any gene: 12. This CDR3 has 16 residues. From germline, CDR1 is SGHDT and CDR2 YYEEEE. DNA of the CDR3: TGTGCCAGCAGCTCGAGAACAGGGGTCCATTCTCAGCCCCAGCATTTT. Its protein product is CASSSRTGVHSQPQHF.

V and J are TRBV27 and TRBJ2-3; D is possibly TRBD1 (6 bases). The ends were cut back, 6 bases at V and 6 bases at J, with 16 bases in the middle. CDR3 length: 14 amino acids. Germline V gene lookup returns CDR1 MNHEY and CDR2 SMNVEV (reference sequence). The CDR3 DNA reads TGTGCCAGCAGGGGGGCCAGCAATGAGGATACGCAGTATTTT. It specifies CASRGASNEDTQYF.

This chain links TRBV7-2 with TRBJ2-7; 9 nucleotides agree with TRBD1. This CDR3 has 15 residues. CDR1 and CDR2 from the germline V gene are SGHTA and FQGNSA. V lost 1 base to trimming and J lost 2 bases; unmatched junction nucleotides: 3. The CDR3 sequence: CASSLVGTGTYEQYF. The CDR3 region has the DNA TGTGCCAGCAGCTTAGTCGGGACAGGGACCTACGAGCAGTACTTC.

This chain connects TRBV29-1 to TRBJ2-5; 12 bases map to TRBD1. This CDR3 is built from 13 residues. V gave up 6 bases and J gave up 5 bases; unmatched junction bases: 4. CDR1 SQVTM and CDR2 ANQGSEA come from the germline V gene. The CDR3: CSVQGTGGETQYF. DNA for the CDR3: TGCAGCGTGCAAGGGACAGGGGGCGAGACCCAGTACTTC. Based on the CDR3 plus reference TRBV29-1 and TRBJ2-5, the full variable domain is SAVISQKPSRDICQRGTSLTIQCQVDSQVTMMFWYRQQPGQSLTLIATANQGSEATYESGFVIDKFPISRPNLTFSTLTVSNMSPEDSSIYLCSVQGTGGETQYFGPGTRLLVL.

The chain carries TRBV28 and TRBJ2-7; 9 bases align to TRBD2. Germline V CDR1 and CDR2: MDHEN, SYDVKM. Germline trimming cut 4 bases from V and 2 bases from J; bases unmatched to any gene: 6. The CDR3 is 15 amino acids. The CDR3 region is CASSSLAGYTYEQYF. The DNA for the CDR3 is TGTGCCAGCAGTTCGCTAGCGGGGTACACCTACGAGCAGTACTTC.

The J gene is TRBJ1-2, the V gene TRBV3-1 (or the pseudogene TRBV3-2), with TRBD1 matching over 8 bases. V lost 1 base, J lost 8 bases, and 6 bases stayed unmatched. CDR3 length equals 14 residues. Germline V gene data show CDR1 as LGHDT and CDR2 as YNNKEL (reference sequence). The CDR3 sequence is CASSQGGTGGGYTF. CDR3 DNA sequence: TGTGCCAGCAGCCAAGGAGGGACAGGAGGAGGCTACACCTTC.

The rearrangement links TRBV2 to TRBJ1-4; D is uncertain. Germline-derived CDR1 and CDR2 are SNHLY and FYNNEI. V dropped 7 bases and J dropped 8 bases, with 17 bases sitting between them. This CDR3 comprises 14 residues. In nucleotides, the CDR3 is TGTGCCAGCATTGGAAGGGAGGGTGGCGAAAAACTGTTTTTT. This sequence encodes CASIGREGGEKLFF.

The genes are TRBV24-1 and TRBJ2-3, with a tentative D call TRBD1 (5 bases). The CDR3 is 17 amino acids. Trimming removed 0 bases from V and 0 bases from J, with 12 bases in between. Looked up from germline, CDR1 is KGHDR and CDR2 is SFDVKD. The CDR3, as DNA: TGTGCCACCAGTGATTTGCAATCGGCAGGGAGCACAGATACGCAGTATTTT. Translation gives CATSDLQSAGSTDTQYF.

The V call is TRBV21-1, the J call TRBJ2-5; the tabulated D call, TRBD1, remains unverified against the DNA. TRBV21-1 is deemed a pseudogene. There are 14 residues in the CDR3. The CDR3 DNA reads TGTGCCAGCAGCATTGGCTCAGGCCAAGAGACCCAGTACTTC. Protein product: CASSIGSGQETQYF.

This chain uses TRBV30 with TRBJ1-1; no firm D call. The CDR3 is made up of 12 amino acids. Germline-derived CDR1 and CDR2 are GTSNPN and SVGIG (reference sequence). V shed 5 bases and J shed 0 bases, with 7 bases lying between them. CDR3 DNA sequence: TGTGCCTGGGCTAGATTGAACACTGAAGCTTTCTTT. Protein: CAWARLNTEAFF. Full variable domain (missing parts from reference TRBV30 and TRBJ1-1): SQTIHQWPATLVQPVGSPLSLECTVEGTSNPNLYWYRQAAGRGLQLLFYSVGIGQISSEVPQNLSASRPQDRQFILSSKKLLLSDSGFYLCAWARLNTEAFFGQGTRLTVV.

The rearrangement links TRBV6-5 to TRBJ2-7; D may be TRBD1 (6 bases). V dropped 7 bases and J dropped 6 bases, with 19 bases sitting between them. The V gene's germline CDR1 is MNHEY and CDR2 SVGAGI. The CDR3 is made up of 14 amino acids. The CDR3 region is CASTPNTGLGEQYF. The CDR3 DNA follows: TGTGCCAGCACCCCCAACACAGGGTTGGGCGAGCAGTACTTC.

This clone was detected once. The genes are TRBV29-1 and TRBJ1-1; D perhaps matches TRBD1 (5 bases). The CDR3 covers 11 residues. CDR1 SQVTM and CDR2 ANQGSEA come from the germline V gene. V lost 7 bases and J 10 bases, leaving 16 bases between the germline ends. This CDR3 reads CSAGRGVGAFF. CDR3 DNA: TGCAGCGCCGGACGGGGGGTCGGAGCTTTCTTT.

CDR3 amino acids: CASRGSMNTEAFF. In nucleotides, the CDR3 is TGTGCCAGCAGGGGCAGCATGAACACTGAAGCTTTCTTT. V and J are TRBV12-3 or TRBV12-4 and TRBJ1-1; D ambiguous. The CDR3 contains 13 residues. V was trimmed by 6 bases and J by 0 bases, leaving 8 bases between them.

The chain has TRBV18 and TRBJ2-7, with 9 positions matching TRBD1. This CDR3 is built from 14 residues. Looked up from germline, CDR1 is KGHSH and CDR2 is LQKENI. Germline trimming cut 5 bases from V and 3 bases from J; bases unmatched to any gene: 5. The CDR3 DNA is TGTGCCAGCTCAGGGACAGGGTCCTTCTACGAGCAGTACTTC. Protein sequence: CASSGTGSFYEQYF.

Here the CDR3 DNA reads TGTGCCAGCAGCCTTCCTAGTCGTCTGAAAAACATTCAGTACTTC. Translating gives CASSLPSRLKNIQYF. V is TRBV4-2 and J is TRBJ2-4; D gene unclear. The CDR3 totals 15 residues. The V gene's germline CDR1 is LGHNA and CDR2 YNFKEQ. V was pared by 4 bases and J by 4 bases, with 14 bases between.

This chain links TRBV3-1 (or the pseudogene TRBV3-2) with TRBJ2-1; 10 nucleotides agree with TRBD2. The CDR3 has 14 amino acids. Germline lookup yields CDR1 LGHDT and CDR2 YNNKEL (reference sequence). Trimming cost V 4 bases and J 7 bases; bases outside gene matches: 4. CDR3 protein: CASSPAGGLNEQFF. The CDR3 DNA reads TGTGCCAGCAGCCCAGCGGGGGGGCTAAATGAGCAGTTCTTC.